Below are 17 T cell receptor beta chains sequenced from a single sample in a study of shared clonotypes between healthy human individuals. Naive-designated CD8 cells lacked CD45RO, were positively enriched for CCR7, and omitted terminally differentiated effector memory CD45RA+ cells. Sequencing was performed with immunoSEQ multiplex PCR; in TCRdb, only in-frame clones are kept and a portion is missing. The profile shows about 590,000 clones, about 95% of them singletons. Material: naive CD8+ T cells sorted from blood. All receptors derive from a woman under 40 in good health.

The CDR3 sequence is CASTQNRAEGGQPQHF. The CDR3, as DNA: TGCGCCAGCACCCAAAACAGGGCTGAGGGCGGCCAGCCCCAGCATTTT. The rearrangement links TRBV10-1 to TRBJ1-5, with a tentative D call TRBD1 (6 bases). Trimming pared 7 bases from V and 7 bases from J, leaving 23 bases between. There are 16 residues in the CDR3. The V gene's germline CDR1 is WNHNN and CDR2 SYGVQD (reference sequence).

Worth noting for this clone: The sample holds other DNA sequences that translate to the same CDR3. This rearrangement joins TRBV4-1 to TRBJ2-7; no clear D gene. The germline V and J ends were trimmed by 1 base and 2 bases, with 6 bases remaining between them. Germline loops: CDR1 MGHRA, CDR2 YSYEKL. This CDR3 region has 13 residues. The CDR3 bases are TGCGCCAGCAGCCAAGCTTATACCTACGAGCAGTACTTC. This gives the protein CASSQAYTYEQYF.

The V gene is TRBV7-9, the J gene TRBJ2-2; TRBD2 matches at 12 bases. This CDR3 has 16 amino acids. After removal of 5 bases from V and 6 bases from J, the junction contained 7 bases not matched to a gene. Germline V gene data show CDR1 as SEHNR and CDR2 as FQNEAQ (reference sequence). The CDR3 sequence: CASSPRLAGVPGELFF. The CDR3 DNA reads as TGTGCCAGCAGCCCACGACTAGCGGGAGTCCCCGGGGAGCTGTTTTTT.

This clone has a single count. In DNA form, the CDR3 reads TGTGCCATCAGTAAGCGGGAGCTAACAGATACGCAGTATTTT. Its translation is CAISKRELTDTQYF. The chain is built from TRBV10-3 and TRBJ2-3; 8 positions agree with TRBD2. CDR1 and CDR2 from the germline V gene are ENHRY and SYGVKD. The V segment lost 5 bases and the J segment 3 bases; nucleotides outside the gene matches: 4. This CDR3 is built from 14 residues.

This clone was recorded once. The chain has TRBV11-2 and TRBJ1-6; a possible D gene is TRBD1 (6 bases). This CDR3 is 14 amino acids long. Germline V gene lookup returns CDR1 SGHAT and CDR2 FQNNGV. V was trimmed by 4 bases and J by 14 bases, leaving 18 bases between them. Here the CDR3 DNA reads TGTGCCAGCAGCTCCGGGGGCGACCCCCGCACCCTCCACTTT. Translating it yields CASSSGGDPRTLHF.

The chain recombines TRBV19 with TRBJ2-5; 9 positions agree with TRBD2. Trimming at V came to 5 bases and at J to 1 base, leaving 8 bases not matched to a gene. The CDR3 spans 16 residues. Germline V gene data show CDR1 as LNHDA and CDR2 as SQIVND (reference sequence). CDR3 residues: CASSPLAGEVQETQYF. The CDR3 nucleotides read TGTGCCAGTAGTCCATTAGCGGGAGAAGTCCAAGAGACCCAGTACTTC.

The sample holds a few counts of this clone. This sample also contains other DNA sequences that code for the same CDR3. CDR3 protein: CASSPGQGYEQYF. CDR3 in DNA: TGTGCCAGCAGCCCGGGACAGGGCTACGAGCAGTACTTC. The chain has TRBV7-9 and TRBJ2-7, with 9 bases lining up with TRBD1. The CDR3 consists of 13 residues. V dropped 5 bases and J dropped 3; count of bases not matched to a gene: 2. CDR1 and CDR2 (germline): SEHNR, FQNEAQ (reference sequence).

This chain uses TRBV21-1 with TRBJ2-2; the tabulated D call, TRBD2, remains unverified against the DNA. TRBV21-1 is given as a pseudogene. CDR3 size: 17 residues. In DNA, the CDR3 is TGTGCCAGCAGCGCCCCAGGACTAGCGGAAAACACCGGGGAGCTGTTTTTT. Translation: CASSAPGLAENTGELFF.

The chain links TRBV2 to TRBJ1-1; 10 nucleotides agree with TRBD1. V lost 6 bases and J lost 4; bases outside the gene matches: 8. CDR3 length: 15 amino acids. Germline-derived CDR1 and CDR2 are SNHLY and FYNNEI. Here the CDR3 DNA reads TGTGCCAGCAGAGAGACAGGGGGCGTCGGCACTGAAGCTTTCTTT. Translating gives CASRETGGVGTEAFF.

The V gene is TRBV6-6, the J gene TRBJ2-7, with TRBD1 as a possible D gene (6 bases). Looked up from germline, CDR1 is MNHNY and CDR2 is SVGAGI (reference sequence). V dropped 0 bases and J dropped 1 base, with 10 bases sitting between them. CDR3 length: 15 amino acids. The CDR3 coding sequence is TGTGCCAGCAGTTACTCGGGAGACAGGTCCTACGAGCAGTACTTC. It codes for CASSYSGDRSYEQYF.

This chain joins TRBV19 and TRBJ2-7, with TRBD1 matching over 8 bases. Germline V gives CDR1 LNHDA, CDR2 SQIVND (reference sequence). CDR3 length equals 13 residues. Trimming at V came to 3 bases and at J to 5 bases, leaving 3 bases not matched to a gene. The CDR3 DNA follows: TGTGCCAGTAGTATGGACAGGGAGGACGAGCAGTACTTC. It yields the protein CASSMDREDEQYF.

The rearrangement uses TRBV9 and TRBJ1-1; maybe TRBD1 (6 bases). The CDR3 sequence is 18 residues long. The V and J ends lost 4 bases and 0 bases respectively, with 22 bases between them. Germline V CDR1 and CDR2: SGDLS, YYNGEE. CDR3 sequence reads: CASSPSGAIPPMNTEAFF. CDR3 bases: TGTGCCAGCAGCCCCTCGGGGGCCATACCCCCGATGAACACTGAAGCTTTCTTT.

The chain carries TRBV28 and TRBJ2-1; D call uncertain. V shed 4 bases and J shed 9 bases, with 22 bases lying between them. The CDR3 is 16 residues long. CDR1 and CDR2 (germline): MDHEN, SYDVKM. CDR3 bases: TGTGCCAGCAGTTCAGGCACGGCCGTCTTTCTAGGTGAGCAGTTCTTC. This encodes CASSSGTAVFLGEQFF.

The chain is built from TRBV28 and TRBJ2-7, with D perhaps TRBD1 or TRBD2 (5 bases each). The germline gives CDR1 MDHEN, CDR2 SYDVKM. The CDR3 covers 16 residues. Trimming stripped 2 bases from V and 4 bases from J, with 18 bases between. This CDR3 is CASSLNVVGGYYEQYF. The DNA for the CDR3 is TGTGCCAGCAGTTTAAATGTGGTTGGGGGTTATTACGAGCAGTACTTC.

V usage is TRBV28 and J usage is TRBJ1-2, with D uncertain. The CDR3 length is 13 residues. The germline V gene encodes CDR1 MDHEN and CDR2 SYDVKM. Trimming left V 3 bases short and J 8 bases short, with 13 bases between. CDR3 in DNA: TGTGCCAGCAGTTTCGGAGGGCGGAACGGCTACACCTTC. This gives the protein CASSFGGRNGYTF.

V is TRBV7-6 and J is TRBJ1-2; D call uncertain. This CDR3 contains 13 residues. Germline CDR1 and CDR2: SGHVS and FNYEAQ. V was cut by 5 bases and J by 5 bases, with 12 bases left in between. CDR3 coding DNA: TGTGCCAGCAGCCCGGACGTCGGGTATGGCTACACCTTC. The encoded protein is CASSPDVGYGYTF.

Comment on this clone: This specimen includes other DNA sequences encoding the same CDR3. The chain recombines TRBV19 with TRBJ2-3; 11 positions match TRBD2. The CDR3 length is 15 residues. CDR1 LNHDA and CDR2 SQIVND come from the germline V gene (reference sequence). With 5 bases clipped from V and 3 bases from J, the junction kept 4 bases outside the gene matches. The CDR3 DNA reads TGTGCCAGTAGTCCCACTAGCGGGAGAACAGATACGCAGTATTTT. Amino acid sequence: CASSPTSGRTDTQYF. The variable domain in full, with the rest retrieved from reference TRBV19 and TRBJ2-3, is DGGITQSPKYLFRKEGQNVTLSCEQNLNHDAMYWYRQDPGQGLRLIYYSQIVNDFQKGDIAEGYSVSREKKESFPLTVTSAQKNPTAFYLCASSPTSGRTDTQYFGPGTRLTVL.